Ten or more counts support the clone carrying this T cell receptor (beta chain). Used for diagnoses were clinical symptoms, serum thyroxine and TRAb, thyroid ultrasound and orbital computed tomography. Extraction of PBMCs used approximately 10 ml of fresh peripheral blood. Trimming took off 5 bases at V and 4 bases at J, with 5 bases between the two ends. Per the germline V gene, CDR1 is KGHDR and CDR2 is SFDVKD. The CDR3 length is 12 residues. This sample was taken from a study of T cells in Graves' hyperthyroidism and ophthalmopathy. Study summary: Peripheral blood collection took place at initial diagnosis, before any treatment.

RNA transcripts gave rise to amplified TCR beta CDR3 regions. RT-PCR in the first round (using the HTBI primer set) targeted the TCR CDR3. TCRdb used MiXCR to reprocess the multiplex PCR reads, holding one entry per CDR3 protein. Seen here are 400,000 to 550,000 distinct CDR3 sequences, approximately 15% observed once, and the top ten hold around a sixth. The rearrangement links TRBV24-1 to TRBJ2-1; possible D gene TRBD2, 5 bases. This receptor was obtained from a woman younger than 30 with Graves' hyperthyroidism. Sequencing input: blood. The CDR3 loop reads CATSAGYNEQFF. The CDR3 bases are TGTGCCACCAGTGCGGGATACAATGAGCAGTTCTTC.